This T cell receptor beta chain came from a study of shared T cell receptors in the human thymus (dated by TCRdb to the early 2020s). With respect to the entire study: The study examined how self-reactive, shared T-cell receptor alpha chains are generated in the human thymus.

The CDR3 goes from the cysteine to the phenylalanine over 13 residues. The kept DNA is CDR3 alone, 39 bases in frame from the first base. V drops 7 bases and J drops 5 bases, leaving 14 bases in between. Taken from the germline V gene, the CDR1 and CDR2 loops are MNHEY and SVGAGI. Library generation was performed with the immunoSEQ multiplex PCR assay. TCRdb re-hosts the immuneACCESS table, in-frame sequences only. Its copies lack some clones; in the studies checked, an unresolved V gene accounts for under half of them, and the cause for the rest is not known. This sample lists hundreds of thousands of clones; 70% to 90% were detected once. Jointly, the top ten make up 0.0095% to 0.013% of the sample. As regards this clone: It lacks a known antigen. No much larger clone is present one base from it, and per-base qualities are unavailable.

These same records also appear under a second study, on human thymus T cells. From the second report: In Finland, the donors were immunologically healthy infants who were having open corrective cardiac surgery for congenital heart defects. Thymus tissue was obtained as surgical resects removed during corrective cardiac surgery. Usage of V and J gene segments appeared to be biased in both the thymic and the peripheral blood repertoires. The related research found that thymic TCR repertoires overlapped highly between unrelated individuals. The study described the TCR alpha and beta repertoires in roughly 8 infant thymus samples and a few matching peripheral blood samples. Donor ages ranging from roughly 6 to 244 days were recorded, and a handful of male and two female infants were included in the cohort. Thymocytes were released mechanically from tissue and stored at -70 °C as pellets of about 10-34 million cells. A QIAsymphony instrument was used to extract genomic DNA from the frozen cell pellets. The immunoSEQ multiplex PCR assay was used to amplify the TCRB and TCRAD loci from a standardized quantity of quality-controlled genomic DNA. Amplicons spanned the V(D)J region at a length sufficient to cover the CDR3 and identify V and J genes. The amplicons were sequenced on an Illumina platform via the commercial immunoSEQ service. Primer bias and sequencing errors were corrected using previously described methods, and TCRAD and TCRB definitions followed the IMGT database. The repertoires were analysed using immunoSEQ Analyzer 3.0 and VDJTools for basic statistics, V/J segment usage, diversity estimates, rarefaction and pairwise overlap. Diversity was estimated with Chao1, ChaoE, Efron-Thisted, Shannon and inverse Simpson indices, and also on datasets down-sampled to the smallest sample. Repertoire overlap was determined by strict matching of CDR3 nucleotide sequence, V gene and J gene, and Jaccard-based multidimensional scaling clustering was applied. Thymus samples yielded on average roughly 800,000 unique TCRB clonotypes, compared with 80,000 to 95,000 from blood samples.

The rearranged segments are TRBV6-5 and TRBJ1-1; TRBD1 could be the D gene, as 6 bases match. Material for sequencing was thymocytes. This receptor was identified in a girl under three years old with a congenital heart defect. Donor details come from another sample of the same person, matched by shared clones. The DNA sequence follows: TGTGCCAGCAAGTGCAGGGGATTAACTGAAGCTTTCTTT. Translated, it reads CASKCRGLTEAFF.